Following are 20 T cell receptor beta chains from one sample sequenced in a study of siplizumab effects on memory and regulatory T cells. Assay used: immunoSEQ multiplex PCR; TCRdb lists only in-frame clones, some missing. The data hold over 85,000 clones, with around 90% observed a single time. The sample consisted of CD4+ T cells sorted from blood. These TCRs come from a human donor in good health.

The chain is built from TRBV28 and TRBJ1-5; weak D call: TRBD1 (6 bases). With 7 bases removed from V and 1 base from J, the gap between germline ends came to 14 bases. The germline CDR1 and CDR2 sequences are MDHEN and SYDVKM. This CDR3 has 15 residues. CDR3 sequence: CASTETGGSNQPQHF. Here the CDR3 DNA reads TGTGCCAGCACCGAGACAGGCGGGAGCAATCAGCCCCAGCATTTT.

This clone turned up a few times. The chain employs TRBV18 and TRBJ1-1; D gene unclear. This CDR3 contains 14 residues. CDR1 and CDR2 (germline): KGHSH, LQKENI. Deletions cut 5 bases from V and 6 bases from J, with 16 bases between. DNA of the CDR3: TGTGCCAGCTCATCCCGAGGTGACGGCGCTGAAGCTTTCTTT. This codes for CASSSRGDGAEAFF.

The chain combines TRBV6-5 with TRBJ2-2; the D gene is possibly TRBD2 (6 bases). Germline V gene lookup returns CDR1 MNHEY and CDR2 SVGAGI. Trimming took off 8 bases at V and 3 bases at J, with 7 bases between the two ends. The CDR3 sequence is 12 residues long. The CDR3, as DNA: TGTGCCAGCGGGAGGTACACCGGGGAGCTGTTTTTT. Protein product: CASGRYTGELFF.

The CDR3: CASSLREADTQYF. CDR3 coding DNA: TGTGCCAGCAGCTTACGGGAGGCAGATACGCAGTATTTT. The chain recombines TRBV7-9 with TRBJ2-3; 7 nucleotides align to TRBD2. This CDR3 is 13 amino acids long. With V trimmed by 2 bases and J by 4 bases, 0 bases remained unmatched. CDR1 and CDR2 (germline): SEHNR, FQNEAQ (reference sequence).

This chain joins TRBV28 and TRBJ2-1; possibly TRBD2 for D (6 bases). The CDR3 runs to 17 residues. Germline-derived CDR1 and CDR2 are MDHEN and SYDVKM. V was shortened by 3 bases and J by 3 bases, with 18 bases between the two germline ends. CDR3 in DNA: TGTGCCAGCAGTTTCCAACCCGGAGGGGCTTACTACAATGAGCAGTTCTTC. Its translation: CASSFQPGGAYYNEQFF.

The chain carries TRBV2 and TRBJ2-5; no reliable D call. This CDR3 has 13 residues. Germline-derived CDR1 and CDR2 are SNHLY and FYNNEI. V was shortened by 7 bases and J by 2 bases, with 11 bases between the two germline ends. This CDR3 reads CASKRATQETQYF. For the CDR3, the DNA is TGTGCCAGCAAACGGGCAACTCAAGAGACCCAGTACTTC.

The rearrangement joins TRBV29-1 to TRBJ1-2; perhaps TRBD1 as D (6 bases). This CDR3 region has 14 residues. Trimming removed 3 bases at V and 4 bases at J, with 15 bases between. CDR1 is SQVTM and CDR2 is ANQGSEA in the germline V gene. The CDR3 DNA follows: TGCAGCGTTGACAGGGGCAGGGTCGGCTATGGCTACACCTTC. It codes for CSVDRGRVGYGYTF.

The chain links TRBV28 to TRBJ2-2; TRBD1 matches 7 bases. Germline assignment: CDR1 MDHEN and CDR2 SYDVKM. With V trimmed by 6 bases and J by 3 bases, 7 bases remained unmatched. There are 15 residues in the CDR3. This CDR3 reads CASRGTAAYTGELFF. For the CDR3, the DNA is TGTGCCAGCAGGGGGACAGCAGCTTACACCGGGGAGCTGTTTTTT. The entire variable domain, with the rest obtained from reference TRBV28 and TRBJ2-2, is as follows: DVKVTQSSRYLVKRTGEKVFLECVQDMDHENMFWYRQDPGLGLRLIYFSYDVKMKEKGDIPEGYSVSREKKERFSLILESASTNQTSMYLCASRGTAAYTGELFFGEGSRLTVL.

CDR3 bases: TGTGCCAGCATCTCGGGAGGGAATAGCAATCAGCCCCAGCATTTT. Translation gives CASISGGNSNQPQHF. The rearrangement uses TRBV28 and TRBJ1-5, with D unclear. The CDR3 contains 15 residues. The germline V gene encodes CDR1 MDHEN and CDR2 SYDVKM. V shed 7 bases and J shed 0 bases, with 13 bases lying between them.

V and J are TRBV7-2 and TRBJ2-3; D tentatively fits TRBD1 or TRBD2 (5 bases each). The CDR3 covers 11 residues. Germline assignment: CDR1 SGHTA and CDR2 FQGNSA. With 4 bases removed from V and 9 bases from J, the gap between germline ends came to 8 bases. In nucleotides, the CDR3 is TGTGCCAGCAGCTCCTGGGGGACGCAGTATTTT. This codes for CASSSWGTQYF.

The chain joins TRBV5-1 to TRBJ1-3; 8 bases are shared with TRBD1. V dropped 3 bases and J dropped 1; count of bases not matched to a gene: 6. The germline gives CDR1 SGHRS, CDR2 YFSETQ. There are 16 residues in the CDR3. The CDR3 loop reads CASSSGQVKSGNTIYF. The CDR3 nucleotides read TGCGCCAGCAGCTCGGGACAGGTAAAATCTGGAAACACCATATATTTT. The full variable domain, completed using reference TRBV5-1 and TRBJ1-3, is KAGVTQTPRYLIKTRGQQVTLSCSPISGHRSVSWYQQTPGQGLQFLFEYFSETQRNKGNFPGRFSGRQFSNSRSEMNVSTLELGDSALYLCASSSGQVKSGNTIYFGEGSWLTVV.

The V gene is TRBV7-9, the J gene TRBJ2-2; the D is unclear. Germline V gene data show CDR1 as SEHNR and CDR2 as FQNEAQ (reference sequence). This CDR3 contains 13 residues. V was cut by 3 bases and J by 5 bases, with 7 bases left in between. The DNA for the CDR3 is TGTGCCAGCAGCTTTGTCAGGACCGGGGAGCTGTTTTTT. Residues: CASSFVRTGELFF. The complete variable domain, with remaining parts taken from reference TRBV7-9 and TRBJ2-2, reads DTGVSQNPRHKITKRGQNVTFRCDPISEHNRLYWYRQTLGQGPEFLTYFQNEAQLEKSRLLSDRFSAERPKGSFSTLEIQRTEQGDSAMYLCASSFVRTGELFFGEGSRLTVL.

The chain is built from TRBV5-1 and TRBJ1-2, with D maybe TRBD1 (6 bases). V lost 4 bases and J 4 bases, leaving 17 bases between the germline ends. The CDR3 covers 15 residues. The germline V gene encodes CDR1 SGHRS and CDR2 YFSETQ. This CDR3 reads CASSVDIPGAYGYTF. CDR3 DNA: TGCGCCAGCAGCGTAGACATCCCGGGGGCCTATGGCTACACCTTC.

V and J are TRBV30 and TRBJ2-5, with 10 positions matching TRBD2. Per the germline V gene, CDR1 is GTSNPN and CDR2 is SVGIG (reference sequence). The CDR3 runs 14 residues. V was clipped by 4 bases and J by 4 bases; unmatched bases: 6. CDR3 protein: CAWKLAGVGETQYF. CDR3 DNA: TGTGCCTGGAAGCTAGCGGGAGTAGGAGAGACCCAGTACTTC.

The chain is built from TRBV28 and TRBJ2-4; unclear D gene. Germline V lookup: CDR1 MDHEN, CDR2 SYDVKM. This CDR3 spans 14 amino acids. V was cut by 3 bases and J by 1 base, with 7 bases left in between. The CDR3 DNA follows: TGTGCCAGCAGTTTCTCTGGGGCCAAAAACATTCAGTACTTC. Its protein product is CASSFSGAKNIQYF.

The V call is TRBV19, the J call TRBJ1-5; 7 nucleotides line up with TRBD1. The CDR3 consists of 18 residues. The V segment lost 7 bases and the J segment 6 bases; nucleotides outside the gene matches: 21. Germline assignment: CDR1 LNHDA and CDR2 SQIVND (reference sequence). CDR3 sequence: CASTRVRGIPTGSQPQHF. In DNA, the CDR3 is TGTGCCAGTACCAGGGTTAGGGGTATCCCGACAGGGAGTCAGCCCCAGCATTTT.

The chain recombines TRBV25-1 with TRBJ2-7, with D perhaps given as TRBD1 or TRBD2 (5 bases each). The germline CDR1 and CDR2 sequences are MGHDK and SYGVNS. V shed 5 bases and J shed 0 bases, with 11 bases lying between them. The CDR3 has 14 amino acids. This CDR3 is CASSRDGLSYEQYF. In DNA form, the CDR3 reads TGTGCCAGCAGTAGGGACGGTCTCTCCTACGAGCAGTACTTC.

This clone was seen once. The rearrangement links TRBV7-3 to TRBJ2-3; D is uncertain. Trimming took off 4 bases at V and 0 bases at J, with 14 bases between the two ends. Looked up from germline, CDR1 is SGHTA and CDR2 is FQGTGA. CDR3 size: 16 residues. Written as DNA, the CDR3 is TGTGCCAGCAGCTCCCGATCAAACCCAAGCACAGATACGCAGTATTTT. Its translation: CASSSRSNPSTDTQYF.

The J gene is TRBJ2-7, the V gene TRBV5-1, with TRBD2 matching 9 bases. The length of the CDR3 is 15 residues. Per the germline V gene, CDR1 is SGHRS and CDR2 is YFSETQ. J lost 5 bases, V lost 3 bases, and 9 bases had no gene match. The CDR3 DNA sequence: TGCGCCAGCAGCTCGATTAGCGGGAGCACAGACGAGCAGTACTTC. Amino acid sequence: CASSSISGSTDEQYF.

The chain carries TRBV18 and TRBJ2-2, with D perhaps TRBD1 (5 bases). This CDR3 comprises 17 residues. The V end was cut by 0 bases, the J end by 6 bases, with 17 bases between. Per germline, CDR1 KGHSH and CDR2 LQKENI. CDR3 coding DNA: TGTGCCAGCTCACCACCGAATACACAGCAAGGGGCCGGGGAGCTGTTTTTT. Translation: CASSPPNTQQGAGELFF.